The source of this T cell receptor (beta chain) is a study of cytomegalovirus exposure and HLA in healthy donors (dated by TCRdb to about 2017). About the investigation overall: According to an earlier analysis of a few hundred of the donors, roughly 180 million T cells yielded 95 million to 140 million unique TCR beta sequences and more than 250 Gb of sequence data. Approximately 300 gigabases of sequencing data and around 80 million unique TCR sequences made up an early release that covered 500 to 650 HLA-typed donors. Class I and class II HLA loci were covered by the typing at four-digit resolution. A separate validation cohort of roughly 130 different subjects was used in addition to the roughly 720-subject first cohort. The later analysis used no new phenotypic data to find candidate immune exposures, relying instead on TCR beta sequences and their occurrence across donors. Across 300 to 400 genotyped donors of the cohort, an average of approximately 240,000 unique TCR beta nucleotide sequences per donor were sequenced, and roughly 20% of those sequences were non-productive. The study used immunosequencing to profile the T cell repertoires of 666 subjects and linked those repertoires to cytomegalovirus serostatus. A later genetic analysis used genome-wide SNP genotypes for 398 of the 666 donors, treating that subset as a discovery cohort. An earlier analysis of around 640 of the donors used high-throughput TCR beta sequencing to judge whether each TCR beta V gene segment behaved as functional or pseudogenic. Every discovery cohort repertoire had been produced on one sequencing platform. To predict cytomegalovirus infection status, the study brought together high-throughput TCR immunosequencing, statistical association of individual TCRs with disease status, and machine learning. About 5 DR-DQ haplotypes were handled as single units for association and clustering, since linkage in the cohort was strong. The aim of the study was to test whether cataloging public T cell receptors could identify signatures of past pathogen exposure. Donor age, sex, ethnicity and CMV serostatus were compiled together with the repertoire data. The number of typed donors differed by locus: 629-630 for A, B, C, DRB1 and DQB1; some 500 for DQA1; roughly 600 for DPA1; and some 450 for DPB1. Of the roughly 420 genotyped donors, 65% to 90% were placed in the genetic ancestry cluster associated with self-reported Caucasian donors. In a later analysis, previously published TCR beta repertoires from about 640 donors were re-analyzed and high-resolution HLA genotyping was added so that TCR occurrence patterns could be studied. Points the paper makes about the study in general: According to a later analysis, TCR association rates differed among HLA loci, with DRB1 alleles showing the most associated TCRs and HLA-C alleles showing the fewest. Assigning TCR associations to individual alleles was difficult when HLA alleles, especially DR and DQ, strongly co-occurred. A further reported finding was that TCR beta sequences accurately predicted the HLA-A and HLA-B alleles for most subjects in the first cohort. In vitro tests confirmed that a few of the cytomegalovirus-associated TCR beta chains recognize cytomegalovirus antigens. Sequencing depth was assumed to be roughly uniform across donors in the presence/absence analyses, though that assumption may not hold. The classifier was reported to diagnose cytomegalovirus status with high specificity and sensitivity in both the original and validation cohorts. In this cohort, only TCR beta chains were sequenced, and detectable features were limited by the absence of alpha or paired-chain data. CMV serostatus was the only immune exposure information available for the cohort. In a later analysis, most CMV-associated TCR beta chains were found to appear HLA-restricted, with HLA associations seemingly driven largely by CMV exposure. A later analysis found that HLA-associated TCR beta chains were more clonally expanded and had lower generation probabilities than equally common non-associated chains. According to a later analysis, parvovirus B19, influenza, CMV and Epstein-Barr virus appeared linked to several top co-occurrence clusters. Broadly in line with IMGT annotations, most TCR beta V segments showed up in productive rearrangements about 87% or about 30% of the time in an earlier analysis of several hundred of the donors. Because the 87-base-pair reads could not distinguish some IMGT-functional V segments, including TRBV6-2 and TRBV6-3, those segments were excluded. Because counts were too low, about 18 rarely observed V segments, including chromosome 9 orphons, were excluded from the earlier analysis of a few hundred of the donors. Correlated functional status among segregating V segments might be attributable to linkage disequilibrium, but an unknown experimental factor could not be ruled out. Compared with the approximately 700-donor mean, donors in an Asian-associated ancestry cluster had fewer N-insertions in productive TCRs, according to a later genetic analysis. Most TCR sequences were seen in very few donors, while some public TCRs were found in many individuals. HLA typing was unavailable for some donors at each locus, so association tests used only the typed subset. An association between a missense DCLRE1C variant and V-gene and J-gene trimming of TCR beta chains was found in a later genetic analysis and replicated in an independent cohort. Specific HLA alleles were associated with 15,000 to 20,000 TCR beta sequences at a false discovery rate of 0.05 in a later analysis. The authors suggested that the approach could potentially be extended to other disease states and immunological phenotypes. A group of highly shared sequence variants was considered likely to be a technical artifact of the sequencing pipeline. The study listed approximately 150 TCR beta chains as associated with cytomegalovirus.

The library relied on the immunoSEQ multiplex PCR assay. For the multiplex PCR, a mixture combining 60 forward primers for TCR Vbeta segments and 13 reverse primers for TCR Jbeta segments was used. Amplification of the CDR3 region of rearranged TCR beta genes was performed with a multiplex PCR assay on genomic DNA. The amplified TCR beta libraries were sequenced on the Illumina HiSeq System as 87-base-pair reads. Turning to the authors' computational methods: Across the 700 or so repertoires, a later analysis counted about 81 million unique TCR beta chains, around 10 million of which were shared by at least two donors. To remove PCR and sequencing errors, raw reads were error-corrected and collapsed into unique sequences using a nearest-neighbor algorithm that merged closely related sequences. Alignment of CDR3 sequences to IMGT reference sequences was used to assign V, D and J gene segments. For a sequence to be retained, a match of at least six nucleotides to both a V gene segment and a J gene segment was required. A rearrangement counted as productive if the CDR3 had no stop codons and remained in frame with V and J, and every other rearrangement counted as non-productive. Following IMGT convention, CDR3 was defined as the stretch from the second conserved V-encoded cysteine up to the conserved J-encoded phenylalanine. The earlier analysis of 450 to 750 of the donors excluded any sequence lacking an unambiguous match to a single V gene segment. In an earlier analysis of approximately 590 of the donors, a V segment was called functional when productive rearrangements were above 56.7%, and segregating when the standard deviation between donors exceeded 5%. A statistical classification framework was built for diagnosing cytomegalovirus status from the catalog of TCR beta chain sequences. In a later analysis, TCR nucleotide sequences were compared against IMGT/GENE-DB human TR gene sequences so that V and J genes could be assigned. A later analysis assigned CDR3 sequences and most-parsimonious VDJ recombination scenarios with the TCRdist pipeline. In a later analysis, every TCR beta chain was defined by the combination of its CDR3 amino acid sequence and its V-gene family, and reads without a unique V-gene family were dropped. A later analysis removed nearly 600 highly shared, low-generation-probability nucleotide sequences to deal with suspected cross-contamination and a sequencing artifact. A later analysis calculated a clonal expansion index for each public chain from normalized within-repertoire ranks of inferred template counts. A later analysis computed generation probabilities with a VDJ recombination model fitted to out-of-frame rearrangements, and checked the results against IGoR. In a later analysis, hypergeometric tests were used to score TCR-TCR, TCR-HLA and TCR-CMV co-occurrence, with a repertoire-size bias correction applied to TCR pairs. A later analysis estimated false discovery rates by permuting HLA or CMV assignments 20 times. A later analysis grouped co-occurring TCRs with DBSCAN, adding TCRdist sequence similarity when clustering within HLA-allele-positive subsets. Co-occurrence clustering excluded repertoires with fewer than 30,000 or more than 120,000 public chains, plus five with anomalous nucleotide sharing. TCRdb stores this immuneACCESS table with in-frame sequences only. Part of the clones is absent; in the studies checked, under half of the shortfall reflects unresolved V genes, and no reason is known for the rest. V and J calls and clone size are given by that table; D and trimming were obtained from the DNA. This sample comprises some 78,000 clones, 55% to 85% of them detected only once. Over 8.5% of the sample goes to the ten largest clones.

The CDR3 runs 14 amino acids, cysteine and phenylalanine included. Only the CDR3 DNA is retained, 42 bases long and in frame from the first base. Compared with germline, V lacks 5 bases and J lacks 1 base; bases without a gene match: 4. The germline V gene (reference sequence) supplies CDR1 MNHEY and CDR2 SMNVEV. In the case of this clone: Its antigen is currently not known. No base-level quality is on record; no much larger clone is a single base apart.

The cohort consisted of 650 to 700 healthy bone marrow donors. All cohort members were sampled while nominally healthy, although unrecorded immune exposures were likely present. The donor was CMV seropositive and was included in the group of 289 seropositive cohort members. Each donor provided a peripheral blood sample, and peripheral blood mononuclear cells were used for TCR beta sequencing. Genomic DNA was extracted from the blood cell samples with the Qiagen DNeasy Blood Extraction Kit. This receptor was identified in a woman between 40 and 55 years old in good health and CMV-seropositive. The chain was built from TRBV27 and TRBJ2-5; the junction holds 7 bases that match TRBD1. Sequenced sample: PBMCs. The CDR3: CASSETGAQETQYF. The bases read TGTGCCAGCAGTGAAACAGGGGCCCAAGAGACCCAGTACTTC.